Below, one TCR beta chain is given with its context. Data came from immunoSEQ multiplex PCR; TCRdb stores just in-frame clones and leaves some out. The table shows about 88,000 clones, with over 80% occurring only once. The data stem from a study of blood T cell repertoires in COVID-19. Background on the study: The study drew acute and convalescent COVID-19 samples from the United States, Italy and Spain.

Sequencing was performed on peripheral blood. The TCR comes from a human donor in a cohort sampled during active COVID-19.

The CDR3 is CASSLTRQGQSRKNIQYF. DNA for the CDR3: TGTGCCAGCAGTTTAACCCGACAGGGGCAGTCGAGAAAAAACATTCAGTACTTC. This sequence joins TRBV28 and TRBJ2-4; TRBD1 agrees at 8 bases. The CDR3 is made up of 18 amino acids. Germline CDR1 MDHEN, CDR2 SYDVKM. Trimming took 2 bases from V and 4 from J; bases not matched to a gene: 13.